The 21 T cell receptor beta chains presented below share a single source sample, sequenced in a study of T cells in Graves' hyperthyroidism and ophthalmopathy. RNA transcripts gave rise to amplified TCR beta CDR3 regions. TCR CDR3 regions were first amplified by RT-PCR with HTBI primers. TCRdb used MiXCR to reprocess the multiplex PCR reads, holding one entry per CDR3 protein. The table has over 450,000 distinct CDR3 sequences, roughly 18% seen once. Sequencing was done on a sample of blood. The receptors were gathered from a woman younger than 35 with Graves' ophthalmopathy.

This clonotype was observed many times. This chain uses TRBV7-8 with TRBJ1-5; the match to TRBD1 covers 7 bases. The germline gives CDR1 SGHVS, CDR2 FQNEAQ. The J segment lost 3 bases and the V segment lost 5 bases, leaving 4 bases of the junction unmatched. This CDR3 is 14 amino acids long. CDR3 sequence reads: CASSAGTDNQPQHF. DNA for the CDR3: TGTGCCAGCAGCGCCGGGACAGACAATCAGCCCCAGCATTTT.

This rearrangement joins TRBV6-1 to TRBJ2-1; TRBD2 matches 13 bases. Germline V gives CDR1 MNHNS, CDR2 SASEGT. The CDR3 length is 16 residues. V shed 6 bases, J shed 6 bases, and the junction held 8 bases outside the gene matches. In DNA, the CDR3 is TGTGCCAGCAGGACGGGGACTAGCGGGAACCCCAATGAGCAGTTCTTC. Translated: CASRTGTSGNPNEQFF.

This clonotype has at least ten counts. This chain links TRBV5-1 with TRBJ2-5; 8 nucleotides line up with TRBD1. Unmatched junction bases numbered 9, after V lost 5 bases and J lost 6 bases. The germline CDR1 and CDR2 sequences are SGHRS and YFSETQ. CDR3 length: 14 residues. This CDR3 is CASRSGTGIKTQYF. CDR3 nucleotides: TGCGCCAGCAGGTCCGGGACAGGTATTAAGACCCAGTACTTC.

In this sample, this clonotype turned up a few times. The V gene is TRBV19, the J gene TRBJ2-1; 12 bases align to TRBD2. This CDR3 contains 15 residues. V was clipped by 3 bases and J by 8 bases; unmatched bases: 5. Germline-derived CDR1 and CDR2 are LNHDA and SQIVND (reference sequence). The CDR3 DNA reads as TGTGCCAGTAGTATGACTAGCGGGAGAGGGGATGAGCAGTTCTTC. Encoded protein: CASSMTSGRGDEQFF.

The gene calls are TRBV15 and TRBJ1-1; 7 positions match TRBD1. J was trimmed by 0 bases and V by 1 base; bases with no gene match: 8. Germline CDR1 is LNHNV and CDR2 is YYDKDF (reference sequence). This CDR3 contains 17 residues. CDR3 sequence reads: CATSRATGFLMNTEAFF. The CDR3 nucleotides are TGTGCCACCAGCAGAGCGACAGGGTTCCTCATGAACACTGAAGCTTTCTTT.

At least ten counts were recorded for this clonotype. The chain uses TRBV20-1 and TRBJ2-3, with 8 positions matching TRBD1. The CDR3 has 14 residues. Unmatched junction bases numbered 6, after V lost 5 bases and J lost 2 bases. CDR1 DFQATT and CDR2 SNEGSKA come from the germline V gene (reference sequence). In nucleotides, the CDR3 is TGCAGTGCTGATCCGGGACAGGCCACAGATACGCAGTATTTT. It is translated as CSADPGQATDTQYF.

The chain has TRBV28 and TRBJ2-1; the D gene is possibly TRBD1 (7 bases). CDR1 is MDHEN, CDR2 SYDVKM, per germline. The CDR3 runs to 14 residues. Between the trimmed V and J ends, which lost 7 bases and 5 bases, there was a span of 15 bases. As DNA, the CDR3 is TGTGCCAGCACCCAGGGGGGCGCGCACAATGAGCAGTTCTTC. Amino acid sequence: CASTQGGAHNEQFF.

Worth noting for this clonotype: A single base separates this from a much larger clone, so it may be a read error. The V and J genes are TRBV27 and TRBJ1-5; D is possibly TRBD1 (6 bases). CDR1 and CDR2 from the germline V gene are MNHEY and SMNVEV (reference sequence). CDR3 length: 14 residues. CDR3 loop: CGSSLTGLNQPQHF. The DNA of the CDR3 is TGTGGCAGCAGTTTAACAGGGCTTAATCAGCCCCAGCATTTT.

CDR3 region: CAWSPTSGGNEQFF. CDR3 nucleotide sequence: TGTGCCTGGAGTCCGACTAGCGGGGGAAATGAGCAGTTCTTC. The gene calls are TRBV30 and TRBJ2-1; 12 nucleotides match TRBD2. The length of the CDR3 is 14 residues. V was pared by 2 bases and J by 7 bases, with 3 bases of the junction left unmatched. From germline, CDR1 is GTSNPN and CDR2 SVGIG (reference sequence). Full variable domain (outside the CDR3, taken from reference TRBV30 and TRBJ2-1): SQTIHQWPATLVQPVGSPLSLECTVEGTSNPNLYWYRQAAGRGLQLLFYSVGIGQISSEVPQNLSASRPQDRQFILSSKKLLLSDSGFYLCAWSPTSGGNEQFFGPGTRLTVL.

DNA for the CDR3: TGTGCCAGCACCCAAGCAGGGGAGCTGGGCACCGGGGAGCTGTTTTTT. Protein: CASTQAGELGTGELFF. The chain links TRBV6-2 or TRBV6-3 to TRBJ2-2, with a possible D match to TRBD1 (6 bases). V was pared by 7 bases and J by 4 bases, with 19 bases between. This CDR3 spans 16 amino acids. CDR1 is MNHEY, CDR2 SVGEGT, per germline.

As for this clonotype: A much larger clone differs by one base, so this may be a read error. The V call is TRBV28, the J call TRBJ2-1; 8 positions match TRBD2. Germline-derived CDR1 and CDR2 are MDHEN and SYDVKM. This CDR3 is built from 16 residues. CDR3 sequence: CASSEDTQREYNKQFF. CDR3 DNA: TGTGCCAGCAGTGAAGACACCCAGCGGGAGTACAATAAGCAGTTCTTC.

The table lists this clonotype with many counts. The chain employs TRBV2 and TRBJ2-7; 12 nucleotides line up with TRBD2. CDR3 length: 17 amino acids. Germline V gene data show CDR1 as SNHLY and CDR2 as FYNNEI. V lost 6 bases to trimming and J lost 4 bases; unmatched junction nucleotides: 13. Here the CDR3 DNA reads TGTGCCAGCAGGGAGACTAGCGGGGGAACCCCTCGGTACGAGCAGTACTTC. Amino acid sequence: CASRETSGGTPRYEQYF. Combining the CDR3 with reference TRBV2 and TRBJ2-7 gives the whole variable domain EPEVTQTPSHQVTQMGQEVILRCVPISNHLYFYWYRQILGQKVEFLVSFYNNEISEKSEIFDDQFSVERPDGSNFTLKIRSTKLEDSAMYFCASRETSGGTPRYEQYFGPGTRLTVT.

V usage is TRBV5-4 and J usage is TRBJ2-3, with 13 positions matching TRBD2. Germline V gene data show CDR1 as SGHNT and CDR2 as YYREEE (reference sequence). The CDR3 extends over 18 amino acids. V lost 0 bases, J lost 2 bases, and 6 bases stayed unmatched. The chain's CDR3 is CASSLELAGGPITDTQYF. The CDR3 nucleotides are TGTGCCAGCAGCTTGGAACTAGCGGGGGGGCCGATCACAGATACGCAGTATTTT.

This rearrangement joins TRBV3-1 to TRBJ1-1, with a weak D call TRBD1 (5 bases). The CDR3 sequence is 15 residues long. The V and J ends lost 4 bases and 1 base respectively, with 13 bases between them. The germline gives CDR1 LGHDT, CDR2 YNNKEL (reference sequence). CDR3 DNA sequence: TGTGCCAGCAGCCCGGGACGGCTCACGAACACTGAAGCTTTCTTT. Translating it yields CASSPGRLTNTEAFF.

This clonotype appeared many times. This chain links TRBV27 with TRBJ1-2, with TRBD1 identical over 7 bases. V dropped 4 bases and J dropped 8; count of bases not matched to a gene: 10. From germline, CDR1 is MNHEY and CDR2 SMNVEV (reference sequence). The CDR3 sequence is 14 residues long. The CDR3: CASSSFRQGGGYTF. CDR3 nucleotide sequence: TGTGCCAGCAGTTCATTTCGACAGGGCGGGGGCTACACCTTC.

V and J are TRBV3-1 and TRBJ2-3; 7 bases line up with TRBD2. Germline CDR1 is LGHDT and CDR2 is YNNKEL (reference sequence). The J segment lost 4 bases and the V segment lost 4 bases, leaving 14 bases of the junction unmatched. This CDR3 region has 17 residues. Written as DNA, the CDR3 is TGTGCCAGCAGCCCACGATTAGGTCTAGCGGCCCCAGATACGCAGTATTTT. Amino acid sequence: CASSPRLGLAAPDTQYF.

This sequence joins TRBV28 and TRBJ2-4; 10 bases agree with TRBD1. The V gene's germline CDR1 is MDHEN and CDR2 SYDVKM. This CDR3 is built from 17 residues. The junction had 9 bases not matched to a gene; V was cut back by 6 bases and J by 1 base. The DNA for the CDR3 is TGTGCCAGCAGCCGCGGGACAGGGGTTTTCGCCAAAAACATTCAGTACTTC. Protein sequence: CASSRGTGVFAKNIQYF.

This clonotype was picked up a small number of times. The chain recombines TRBV14 with TRBJ1-1; weak D call: TRBD1 (5 bases). The CDR3 loop spans 13 amino acids. Germline V gene data show CDR1 as SGHDN and CDR2 as FVKESK. V lost 1 base, J lost 6 bases, and 9 bases lay in between. CDR3 region: CASSQVSTAEAFF. The CDR3 bases are TGTGCCAGCAGCCAAGTGTCGACAGCTGAAGCTTTCTTT.

In its sample, this clonotype was seen many times. The J gene is TRBJ2-1, the V gene TRBV18; D may match TRBD1 or TRBD2 (5 bases each). The germline V gene has CDR1 KGHSH and CDR2 LQKENI. V was trimmed by 6 bases and J by 1 base, leaving 13 bases between them. The length of the CDR3 is 15 residues. The CDR3, as DNA: TGTGCCAGCTCCCCGGGACCATGGTCCTACAATGAGCAGTTCTTC. Its translation: CASSPGPWSYNEQFF.

V is TRBV20-1 and J is TRBJ1-3; D is uncertain. V gave up 5 bases and J gave up 2 bases, with 7 bases separating them. CDR1 is DFQATT and CDR2 is SNEGSKA in the germline V gene (reference sequence). This CDR3 has 12 residues. CDR3 sequence reads: CSARPPGNTIYF. The CDR3 bases are TGCAGTGCTCGTCCGCCTGGAAACACCATATATTTT.

This clonotype occurred many times. The chain recombines TRBV2 with TRBJ1-1, with D possibly matching TRBD1 (6 bases). Trimming took off 6 bases at V and 2 bases at J, with 10 bases between the two ends. Germline V gene lookup returns CDR1 SNHLY and CDR2 FYNNEI. This CDR3 is built from 13 residues. In DNA form, the CDR3 reads TGTGCCAGCAGAAGGGGGGGAAACACTGAAGCTTTCTTT. It translates to CASRRGGNTEAFF.